The clone carrying this T cell receptor (beta chain) occurred many times. Its cognate antigen is unknown. The data originate from a study of T cell repertoires in cytomegalovirus infection. Study-level background: Matching HLA type, along with CMV infection, was indicated by public TCR beta signatures.

General study points: Cumulated frequencies of public TCR beta families served to identify carriers of CMV plus the relevant HLA. HLA-C-restricted CMV clonotypes gave the most frequent clonotype in two of eight donors.

TCRdb used MiXCR to reprocess the reads, holding one entry per CDR3 protein. The table records roughly 68,000 distinct CDR3 sequences, 20% to 25% of them present only once. Germline CDR1 and CDR2: SGHVS and FNYEAQ. The CDR3 extends over 22 amino acids. Trimming at V came to 4 bases and at J to 2 bases, leaving 27 bases not matched to a gene. This clonotype was sampled from a human donor in good health (CMV status not recorded). Some clones in this sample may be carry-over from other donors' samples. V is TRBV7-6 and J is TRBJ2-5, with 8 bases that match TRBD2. Material for sequencing was PBMCs, sequenced either directly or after in vitro stimulation (not recorded which). In DNA form, the CDR3 reads TGTGCCAGCAGCTCCGTCACAGCGGAGGGTCGGGGTAGCGGGGAGTCACAAGAGACCCAGTACTTC. Translation gives CASSSVTAEGRGSGESQETQYF.